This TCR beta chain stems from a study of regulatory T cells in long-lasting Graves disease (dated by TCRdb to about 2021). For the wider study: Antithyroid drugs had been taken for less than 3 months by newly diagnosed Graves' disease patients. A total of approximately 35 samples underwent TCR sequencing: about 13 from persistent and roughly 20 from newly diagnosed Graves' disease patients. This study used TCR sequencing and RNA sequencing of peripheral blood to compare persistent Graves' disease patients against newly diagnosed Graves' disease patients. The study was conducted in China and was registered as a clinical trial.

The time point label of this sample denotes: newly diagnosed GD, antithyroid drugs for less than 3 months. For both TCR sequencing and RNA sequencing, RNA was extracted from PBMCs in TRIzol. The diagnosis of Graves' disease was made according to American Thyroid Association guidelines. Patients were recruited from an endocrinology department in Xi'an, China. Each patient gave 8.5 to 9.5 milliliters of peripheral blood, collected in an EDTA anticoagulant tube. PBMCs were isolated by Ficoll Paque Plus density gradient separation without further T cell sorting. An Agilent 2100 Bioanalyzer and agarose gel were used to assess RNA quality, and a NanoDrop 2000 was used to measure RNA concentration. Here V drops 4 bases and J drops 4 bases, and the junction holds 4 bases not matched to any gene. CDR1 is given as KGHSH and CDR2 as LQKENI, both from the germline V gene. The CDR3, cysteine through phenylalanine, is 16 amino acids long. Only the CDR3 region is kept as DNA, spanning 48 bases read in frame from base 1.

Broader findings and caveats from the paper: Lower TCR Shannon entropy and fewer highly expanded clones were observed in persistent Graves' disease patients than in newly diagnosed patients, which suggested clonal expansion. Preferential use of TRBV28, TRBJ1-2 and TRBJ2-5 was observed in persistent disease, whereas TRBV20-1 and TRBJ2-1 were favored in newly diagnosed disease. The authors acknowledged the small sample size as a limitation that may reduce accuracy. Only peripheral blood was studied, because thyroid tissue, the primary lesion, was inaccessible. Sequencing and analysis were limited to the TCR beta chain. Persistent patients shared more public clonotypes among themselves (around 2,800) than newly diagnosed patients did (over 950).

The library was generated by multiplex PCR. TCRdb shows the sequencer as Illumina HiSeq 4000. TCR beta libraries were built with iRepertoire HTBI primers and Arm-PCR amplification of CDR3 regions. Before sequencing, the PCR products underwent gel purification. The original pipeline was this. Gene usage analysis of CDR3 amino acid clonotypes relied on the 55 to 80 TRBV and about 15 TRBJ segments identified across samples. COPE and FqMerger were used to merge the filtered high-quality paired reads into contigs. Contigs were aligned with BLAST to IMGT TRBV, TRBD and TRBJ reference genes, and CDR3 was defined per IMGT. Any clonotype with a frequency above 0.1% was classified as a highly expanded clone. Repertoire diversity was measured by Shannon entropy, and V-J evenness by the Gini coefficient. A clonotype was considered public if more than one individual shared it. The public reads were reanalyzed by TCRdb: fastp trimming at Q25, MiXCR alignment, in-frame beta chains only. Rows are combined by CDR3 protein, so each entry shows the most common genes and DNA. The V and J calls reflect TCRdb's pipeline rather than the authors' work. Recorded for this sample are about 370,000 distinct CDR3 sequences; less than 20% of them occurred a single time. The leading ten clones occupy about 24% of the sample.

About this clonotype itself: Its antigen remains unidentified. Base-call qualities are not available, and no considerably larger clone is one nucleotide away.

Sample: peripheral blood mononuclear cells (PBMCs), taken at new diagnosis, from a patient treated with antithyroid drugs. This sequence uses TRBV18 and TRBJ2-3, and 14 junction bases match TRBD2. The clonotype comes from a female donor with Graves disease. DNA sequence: TGTGCCAGCTCACGACCGGGACTAGCGGGAGCAGATACGCAGTATTTT. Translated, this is CASSRPGLAGADTQYF.